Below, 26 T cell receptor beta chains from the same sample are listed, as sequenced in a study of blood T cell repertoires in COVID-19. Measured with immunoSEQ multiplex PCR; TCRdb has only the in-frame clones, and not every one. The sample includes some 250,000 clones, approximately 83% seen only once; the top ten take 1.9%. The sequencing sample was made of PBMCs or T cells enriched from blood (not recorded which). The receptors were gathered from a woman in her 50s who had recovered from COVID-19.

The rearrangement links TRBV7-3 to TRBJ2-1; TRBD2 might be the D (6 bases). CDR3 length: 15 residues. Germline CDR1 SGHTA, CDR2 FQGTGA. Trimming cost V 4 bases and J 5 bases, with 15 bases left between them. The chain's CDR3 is CASSSSGYENNEQFF. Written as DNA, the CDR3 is TGTGCCAGCAGCTCAAGCGGGTACGAAAACAATGAGCAGTTCTTC.

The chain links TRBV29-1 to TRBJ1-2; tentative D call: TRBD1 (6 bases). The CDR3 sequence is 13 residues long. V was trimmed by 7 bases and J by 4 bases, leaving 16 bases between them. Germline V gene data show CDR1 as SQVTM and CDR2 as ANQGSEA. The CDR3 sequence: CSAPTGTGYGYTF. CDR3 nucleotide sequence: TGCAGCGCCCCGACAGGAACGGGCTATGGCTACACCTTC.

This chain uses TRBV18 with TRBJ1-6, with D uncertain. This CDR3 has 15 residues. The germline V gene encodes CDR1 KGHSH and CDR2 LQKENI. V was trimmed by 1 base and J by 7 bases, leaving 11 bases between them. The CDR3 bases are TGTGCCAGCTCACCACTACCAGACTCAAATTCACCCCTCCACTTT. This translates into CASSPLPDSNSPLHF.

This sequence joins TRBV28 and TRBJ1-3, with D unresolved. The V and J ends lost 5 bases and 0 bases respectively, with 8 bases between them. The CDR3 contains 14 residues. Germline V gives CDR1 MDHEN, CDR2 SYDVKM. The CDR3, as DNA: TGTGCCAGCAGTCATCCCGGCTCTGGAAACACCATATATTTT. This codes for CASSHPGSGNTIYF. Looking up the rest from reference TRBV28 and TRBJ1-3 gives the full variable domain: DVKVTQSSRYLVKRTGEKVFLECVQDMDHENMFWYRQDPGLGLRLIYFSYDVKMKEKGDIPEGYSVSREKKERFSLILESASTNQTSMYLCASSHPGSGNTIYFGEGSWLTVV.

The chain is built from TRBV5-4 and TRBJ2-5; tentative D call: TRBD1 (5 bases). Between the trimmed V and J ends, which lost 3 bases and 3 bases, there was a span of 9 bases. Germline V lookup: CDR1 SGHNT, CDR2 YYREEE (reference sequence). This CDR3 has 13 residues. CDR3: CASSSQGKETQYF. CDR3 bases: TGTGCCAGCAGCTCTCAGGGAAAAGAGACCCAGTACTTC.

The CDR3 here is CASSIQRATDTQYF. The CDR3 bases are TGTGCCAGCAGCATACAGCGGGCTACAGATACGCAGTATTTT. The chain recombines TRBV28 with TRBJ2-3; D is perhaps TRBD2 (6 bases). Per germline, CDR1 MDHEN and CDR2 SYDVKM. The germline V and J ends were trimmed by 6 bases and 3 bases, with 13 bases remaining between them. This CDR3 is 14 amino acids long. Full variable domain (outside the CDR3, taken from reference TRBV28 and TRBJ2-3): DVKVTQSSRYLVKRTGEKVFLECVQDMDHENMFWYRQDPGLGLRLIYFSYDVKMKEKGDIPEGYSVSREKKERFSLILESASTNQTSMYLCASSIQRATDTQYFGPGTRLTVL.

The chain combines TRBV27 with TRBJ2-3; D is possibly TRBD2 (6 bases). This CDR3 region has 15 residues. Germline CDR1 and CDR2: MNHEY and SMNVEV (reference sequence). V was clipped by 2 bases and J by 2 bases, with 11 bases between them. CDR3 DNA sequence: TGTGCCAGCAGTTTACGGGGGATAGACACAGATACGCAGTATTTT. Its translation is CASSLRGIDTDTQYF.

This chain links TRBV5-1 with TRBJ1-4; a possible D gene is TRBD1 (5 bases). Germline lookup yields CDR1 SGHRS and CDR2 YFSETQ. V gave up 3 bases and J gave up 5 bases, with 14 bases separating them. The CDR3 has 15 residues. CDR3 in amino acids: CASSSDTSLNEKLFF. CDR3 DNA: TGCGCCAGCAGCTCGGACACCTCCTTAAATGAAAAACTGTTTTTT.

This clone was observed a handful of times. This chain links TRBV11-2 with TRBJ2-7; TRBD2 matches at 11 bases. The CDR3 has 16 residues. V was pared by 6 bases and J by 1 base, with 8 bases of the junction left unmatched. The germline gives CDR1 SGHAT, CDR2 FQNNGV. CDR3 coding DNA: TGTGCCAGCAGAAGGATAAGACTAGCGGGGTCCTACGAGCAGTACTTC. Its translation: CASRRIRLAGSYEQYF.

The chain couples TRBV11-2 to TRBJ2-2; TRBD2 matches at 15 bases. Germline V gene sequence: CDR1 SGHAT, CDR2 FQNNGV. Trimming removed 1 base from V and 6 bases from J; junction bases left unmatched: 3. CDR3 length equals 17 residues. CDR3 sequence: CASSLARTSGRAGELFF. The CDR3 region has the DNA TGTGCCAGCAGCTTAGCTAGGACTAGCGGGAGGGCCGGGGAGCTGTTTTTT.

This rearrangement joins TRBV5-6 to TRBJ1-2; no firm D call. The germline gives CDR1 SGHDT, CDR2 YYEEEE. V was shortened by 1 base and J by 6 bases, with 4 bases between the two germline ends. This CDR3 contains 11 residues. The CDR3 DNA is TGTGCCAGCAGCTTGTTCGATGGCTACACCTTC. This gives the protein CASSLFDGYTF.

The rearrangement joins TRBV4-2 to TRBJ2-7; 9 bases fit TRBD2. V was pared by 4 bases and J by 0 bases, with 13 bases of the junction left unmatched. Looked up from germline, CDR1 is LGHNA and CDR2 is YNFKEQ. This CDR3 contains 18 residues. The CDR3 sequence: CASSPSPFWTSASYEQYF. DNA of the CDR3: TGTGCCAGCAGCCCGTCTCCTTTCTGGACTAGCGCCTCCTACGAGCAGTACTTC.

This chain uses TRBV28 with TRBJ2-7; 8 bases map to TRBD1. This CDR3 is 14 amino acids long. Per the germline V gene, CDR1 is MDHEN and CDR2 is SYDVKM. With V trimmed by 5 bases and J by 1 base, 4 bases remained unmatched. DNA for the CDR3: TGTGCCAGCAGTGTACAGGGGGTTTCCTACGAGCAGTACTTC. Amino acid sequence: CASSVQGVSYEQYF.

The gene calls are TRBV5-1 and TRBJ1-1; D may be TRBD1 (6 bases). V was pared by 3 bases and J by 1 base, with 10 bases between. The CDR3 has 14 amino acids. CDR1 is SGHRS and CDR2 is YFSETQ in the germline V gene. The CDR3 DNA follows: TGCGCCAGCAGCTCTATACAGGGGAACACTGAAGCTTTCTTT. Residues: CASSSIQGNTEAFF.

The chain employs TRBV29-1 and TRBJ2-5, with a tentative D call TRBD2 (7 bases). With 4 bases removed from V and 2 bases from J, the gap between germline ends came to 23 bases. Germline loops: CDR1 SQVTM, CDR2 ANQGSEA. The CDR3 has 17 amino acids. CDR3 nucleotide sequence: TGCAGCGTTGGAAGGGAGGGGACACTCAGGGGACAAGAGACCCAGTACTTC. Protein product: CSVGREGTLRGQETQYF. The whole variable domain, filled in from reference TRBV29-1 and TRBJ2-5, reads SAVISQKPSRDICQRGTSLTIQCQVDSQVTMMFWYRQQPGQSLTLIATANQGSEATYESGFVIDKFPISRPNLTFSTLTVSNMSPEDSSIYLCSVGREGTLRGQETQYFGPGTRLLVL.

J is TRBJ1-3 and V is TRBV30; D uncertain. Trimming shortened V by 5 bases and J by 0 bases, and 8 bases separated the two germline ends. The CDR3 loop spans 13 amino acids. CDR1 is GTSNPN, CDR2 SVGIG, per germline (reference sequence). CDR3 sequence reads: CAWLGGSGNTIYF. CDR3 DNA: TGTGCCTGGCTGGGAGGCTCTGGAAACACCATATATTTT.

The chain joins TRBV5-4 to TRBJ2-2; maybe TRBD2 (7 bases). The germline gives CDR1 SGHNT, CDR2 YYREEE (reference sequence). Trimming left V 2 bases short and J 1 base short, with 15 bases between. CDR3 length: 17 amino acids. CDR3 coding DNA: TGTGCCAGCAGCTTTACTTTCGGGGGGCTGAACACCGGGGAGCTGTTTTTT. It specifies CASSFTFGGLNTGELFF.

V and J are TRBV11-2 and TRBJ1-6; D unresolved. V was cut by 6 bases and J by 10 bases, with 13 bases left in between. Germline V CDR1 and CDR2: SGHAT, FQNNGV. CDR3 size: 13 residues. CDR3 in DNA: TGTGCCAGCAGTCCAACCGGGTTCTCACCCCTCCACTTT. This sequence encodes CASSPTGFSPLHF.

CDR3 nucleotide sequence: TGTGCCACCAGTGACCGGACAGATACGCAGTATTTT. It is translated as CATSDRTDTQYF. The chain is built from TRBV24-1 and TRBJ2-3; D is unclear. The length of the CDR3 is 12 residues. V lost 4 bases to trimming and J lost 3 bases, with 4 bases between them. From germline, CDR1 is KGHDR and CDR2 SFDVKD.

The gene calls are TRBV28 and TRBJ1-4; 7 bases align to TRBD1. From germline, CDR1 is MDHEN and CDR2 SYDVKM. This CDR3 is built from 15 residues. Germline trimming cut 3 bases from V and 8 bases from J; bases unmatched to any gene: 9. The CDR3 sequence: CASSFWTGLEEKLFF. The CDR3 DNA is TGTGCCAGCAGTTTTTGGACAGGTCTGGAGGAAAAACTGTTTTTT.

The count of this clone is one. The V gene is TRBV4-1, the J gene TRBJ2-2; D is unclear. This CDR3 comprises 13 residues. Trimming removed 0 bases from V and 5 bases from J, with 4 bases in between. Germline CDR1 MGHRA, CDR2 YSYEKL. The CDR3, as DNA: TGCGCCAGCAGCCAAGACCGTACCGGGGAGCTGTTTTTT. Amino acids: CASSQDRTGELFF.

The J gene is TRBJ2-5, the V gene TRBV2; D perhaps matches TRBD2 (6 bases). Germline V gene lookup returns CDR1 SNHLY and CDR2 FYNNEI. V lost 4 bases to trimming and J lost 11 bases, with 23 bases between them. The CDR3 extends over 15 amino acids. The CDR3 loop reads CASSGGTPHGRVQYF. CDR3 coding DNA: TGTGCCAGCAGTGGGGGGACTCCACATGGAAGGGTACAGTACTTC.

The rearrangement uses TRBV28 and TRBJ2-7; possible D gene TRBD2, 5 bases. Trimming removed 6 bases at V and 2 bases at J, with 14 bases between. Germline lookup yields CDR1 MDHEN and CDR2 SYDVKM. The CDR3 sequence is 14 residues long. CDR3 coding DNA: TGTGCCAGCAGCTCTGGACTGAATGCCTACGAGCAGTACTTC. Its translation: CASSSGLNAYEQYF.

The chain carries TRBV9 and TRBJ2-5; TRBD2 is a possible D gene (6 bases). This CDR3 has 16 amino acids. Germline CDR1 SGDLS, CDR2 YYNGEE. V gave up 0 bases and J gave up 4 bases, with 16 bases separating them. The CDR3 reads CASSVESLATRETQYF. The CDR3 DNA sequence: TGTGCCAGCAGCGTAGAGAGTCTAGCGACCAGAGAGACCCAGTACTTC.

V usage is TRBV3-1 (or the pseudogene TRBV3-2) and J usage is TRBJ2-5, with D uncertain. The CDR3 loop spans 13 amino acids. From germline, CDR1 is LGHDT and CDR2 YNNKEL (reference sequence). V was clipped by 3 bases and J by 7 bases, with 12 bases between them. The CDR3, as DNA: TGTGCCAGCAGCCACCTAACTTCGGGGACCCAGTACTTC. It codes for CASSHLTSGTQYF.

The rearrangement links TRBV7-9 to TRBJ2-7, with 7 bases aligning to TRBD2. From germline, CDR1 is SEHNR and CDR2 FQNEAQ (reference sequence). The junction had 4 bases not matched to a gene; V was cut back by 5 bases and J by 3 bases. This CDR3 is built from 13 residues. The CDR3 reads CASSPGRGYEQYF. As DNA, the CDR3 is TGTGCCAGCAGCCCAGGGAGGGGCTACGAGCAGTACTTC.